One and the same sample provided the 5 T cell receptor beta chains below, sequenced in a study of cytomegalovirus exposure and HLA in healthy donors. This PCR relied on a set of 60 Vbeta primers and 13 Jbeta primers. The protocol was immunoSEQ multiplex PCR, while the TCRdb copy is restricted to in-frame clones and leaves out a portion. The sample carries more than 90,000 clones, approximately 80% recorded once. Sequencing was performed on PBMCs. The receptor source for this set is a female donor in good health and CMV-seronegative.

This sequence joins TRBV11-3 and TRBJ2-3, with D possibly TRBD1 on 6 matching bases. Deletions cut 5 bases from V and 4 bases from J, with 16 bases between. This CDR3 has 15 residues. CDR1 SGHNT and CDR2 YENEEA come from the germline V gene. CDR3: CASSPWATGPDTQYF. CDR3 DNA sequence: TGTGCCAGCAGCCCTTGGGCGACAGGTCCAGATACGCAGTATTTT.

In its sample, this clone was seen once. The CDR3 is CASSPDGQGVNTGELFF. Here the CDR3 DNA reads TGTGCCAGCAGTCCCGATGGGCAGGGGGTGAACACCGGGGAGCTGTTTTTT. The chain recombines TRBV28 with TRBJ2-2; 7 bases map to TRBD1. Germline V gene lookup returns CDR1 MDHEN and CDR2 SYDVKM. The CDR3 extends over 17 amino acids. With V trimmed by 5 bases and J by 1 base, 10 bases remained unmatched. Filled out from reference TRBV28 and TRBJ2-2, the complete variable domain reads DVKVTQSSRYLVKRTGEKVFLECVQDMDHENMFWYRQDPGLGLRLIYFSYDVKMKEKGDIPEGYSVSREKKERFSLILESASTNQTSMYLCASSPDGQGVNTGELFFGEGSRLTVL.

The CDR3 spells CASSSRAGYGYTF. CDR3 DNA sequence: TGTGCCAGCAGCTCCAGGGCTGGCTATGGCTACACCTTC. J is TRBJ1-2 and V is TRBV5-6, with a tentative D call TRBD1 (5 bases). Germline assignment: CDR1 SGHDT and CDR2 YYEEEE. This CDR3 region has 13 residues. Trimming pared 3 bases from V and 4 bases from J, leaving 10 bases between.

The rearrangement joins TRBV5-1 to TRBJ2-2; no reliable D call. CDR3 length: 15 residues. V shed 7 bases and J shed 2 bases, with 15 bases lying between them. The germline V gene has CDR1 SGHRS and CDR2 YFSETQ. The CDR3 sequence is CASLLSPSNTGELFF. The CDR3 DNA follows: TGCGCCAGCTTATTAAGCCCGTCCAACACCGGGGAGCTGTTTTTT.

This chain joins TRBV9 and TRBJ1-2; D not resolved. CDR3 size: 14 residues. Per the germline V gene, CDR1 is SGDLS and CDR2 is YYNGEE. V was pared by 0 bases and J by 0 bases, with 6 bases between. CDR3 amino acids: CASSVAAANYGYTF. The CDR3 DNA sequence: TGTGCCAGCAGCGTAGCGGCGGCTAACTATGGCTACACCTTC.